This T cell receptor beta chain stems from a study of graft-versus-host responses after intestinal transplantation (dated by TCRdb to about 2021). About the study as a whole: The transplants that recipients got were multivisceral, liver-intestinal, or isolated intestinal. Anti-thymocyte globulin induction was given to all recipients, followed by maintenance tacrolimus and steroids for 3 to 4 years. Graft-versus-host and host-versus-graft alloreactive T cell clones were tracked in the graft, circulation and bone marrow after intestinal transplantation using bulk TCR-beta CDR3 sequencing. To identify alloreactive clones, pre-transplant mixed lymphocyte reaction products were sequenced and compared with unstimulated pre-transplant donor and recipient T cells. Of the roughly 24 intestinal transplant recipients enrolled in the cohort, one of whom was a retransplant, 3 patients without pretransplant specimens were excluded. Donor T cell macrochimerism was defined as a peak of at least 4% donor T cells among recipient peripheral blood mononuclear cells. Rather than going through the commercial service, samples from a few later patients were sequenced in-house on an Illumina MiSeq and processed with MiXCR.

What the study reported, not specific to this receptor: In patients with donor T cell macrochimerism, the allografts had high GvH to HvG T cell clonal ratios. Conclusions were limited by the relatively low number and heterogeneity of intestinal transplant patients. Early after transplant, peak levels of circulating GvH clones were found to be associated with declines in HvG clones. GvH clones turned up in recipient bone marrow, with some appearing earlier in ileal mucosa or blood, a pattern consistent with an intestinal mucosal origin.

The library was built by means of the immunoSEQ multiplex PCR assay. For most patients, genomic DNA was isolated with the Qiagen DNeasy Blood and Tissue Kit and shipped frozen to Adaptive Biotechnologies for TCR sequencing. For most patients, genomic DNA was subjected to high-throughput TCR-beta CDR3 sequencing by Adaptive Biotechnologies. As for how the authors treated the data: TCR sequencing data for roughly 18 patients were retrieved from Adaptive's ImmunoSEQ software; three other patients were processed with MiXCR and VDJtools. CD4 versus CD8 sorting errors were corrected by removing sequences found in both subsets at a frequency ratio below 5:1. Because the origin of CDR3 nucleotide sequences shared between donor and recipient could not be assigned, those sequences were removed. Alloreactive clones required at least 2-fold expansion over unstimulated cells and minimum CFSE-low frequency of 0.002% (template counts) or 0.001% (read counts). A clone was considered mappable if detected in the sequenced pre-transplant spleen, lymph node, or MLR CFSE-low populations of the donor or recipient. The cumulative frequency of alloreactive clones was calculated as a percentage of all sequences, weighted by copy number. TCRdb stores this immuneACCESS table with in-frame sequences only. Part of the clones is absent; in the studies checked, under half of the shortfall reflects unresolved V genes, and no reason is known for the rest. V and J calls and clone size come straight from that table; D and trimming were deduced from the DNA. Within this sample are approximately 110,000 clones, with 90% to 95% of them counted one time only. The ten largest account for about 0.25% of the sample.

V has 4 bases trimmed and J has 1 base trimmed; junction bases matching no gene number 5. CDR1 SNHLY and CDR2 FYNNEI are derived from the germline V gene. From its cysteine to its phenylalanine, the CDR3 spans 15 amino acids. Left in the record is the CDR3 DNA by itself, 45 bases read in frame from the first base. Turning to this clone: Its antigen target is currently unknown. No clone much larger than this one lies a single base away; base qualities are absent.

The time point label corresponds to: cells obtained before transplantation from donor or recipient. CD3+CD4+ and CD3+CD8+ populations were FACS-sorted from unstimulated pre-transplant donor and recipient cells taken from spleen or lymph nodes. The rearrangement joined TRBV2 to TRBJ2-3; the junction holds 7 bases that match TRBD1. This sample comprised unstimulated CD4+ T cells sorted from spleen or lymph node cells, obtained before transplant. This clonotype was sampled from a human donor who was the organ donor for an intestinal transplant. The nucleotides read TGTGCCAGCAGTGGACAGGGTTTGCGCACAGATACGCAGTATTTT. The encoded protein is CASSGQGLRTDTQYF.